This T cell receptor beta chain originates from a study of beta chain features in type 1 diabetes. Study-wide points: Shortening that was moderate but significant affected the TCRB CDR3s of Type 1 diabetes patients in all four CD4+ subsets. In the patient group, naive, central memory and Treg TCRB repertoires seemed more alike than in the healthy donor group.

Sequencing targeted expressed TCRB transcripts, as all isolated RNA had been reverse transcribed. Clones were read by immunoSEQ multiplex PCR, and TCRdb kept only the in-frame ones, dropping some. The sample lists about 320,000 clones, about 15% seen once, with about 6.6% in the top ten. This clone was seen a handful of times. The antigen remains undetermined. At one end, the junction sequence differs from germline, possibly due to a read error. CD45RO/CCR7/CD25/CD127/CD95/CD27 separated CD4+ naive, central memory, regulatory and stem cell-like memory cells by sorting. This CDR3 contains 16 residues. CDR1 and CDR2 (germline): MGHRA, YSYEKL.

This sequence was found in a man aged 25-45 years in good health. Sequenced: central memory CD4+ T cells from blood. The V gene is TRBV4-1, the J gene TRBJ2-1, with 10 bases aligning to TRBD2. The CDR3 bases are TGTGCCAGCAGCCAAGGGGGGACTAGCGCCTACAATGAGCAGTTCTTC. Its protein product is CASSQGGTSAYNEQFF.